Listed here is a single T cell receptor beta chain. Its antigen is unknown. Both 60 Vbeta primers and 13 Jbeta primers went into the PCR. As originally analysed: Later work found approximately 80 million unique TCR beta chains, with 9.5 million to 11 million shared. Generated by immunoSEQ multiplex PCR, the TCRdb table keeps only in-frame clones and is missing some. V and J calls and clone size are those listed in that table; D and trimming were worked out from the DNA. The profile shows around 160,000 clones, 60% to 80% of them singletons. The CDR3 has 13 residues. The V gene lost 3 bases and the J gene lost 4 bases, with 8 bases spanning the gap. Germline CDR1 SGDLS, CDR2 YYNGEE. This record comes from a study of cytomegalovirus exposure and HLA in healthy donors. About the research overall: Most donors, 70% to 85% of 398 genotyped, fell in the Caucasian-associated ancestry cluster. Whole-study findings and limits: Fewer N-insertions than the roughly 670-donor mean were reportedly shown by an Asian-associated ancestry cluster in a later analysis.

The V gene is TRBV9, the J gene TRBJ1-5; D might be TRBD1 (5 bases). The source of this sequence is a male donor in good health and CMV-seronegative. The sequencing input was PBMCs. The CDR3 DNA sequence: TGTGCCAGCAGCGCCACAGGTAATCAGCCCCAGCATTTT. It is translated as CASSATGNQPQHF.